This T cell receptor (beta chain) was found in a study of cytomegalovirus exposure and HLA in healthy donors. This CDR3 comprises 15 residues. Trimming stripped 2 bases from V and 6 bases from J, with 20 bases between. Germline lookup yields CDR1 GTSNPN and CDR2 SVGIG (reference sequence). 60 Vbeta and 13 Jbeta primers were used in PCR. Libraries were prepared by immunoSEQ multiplex PCR; TCRdb keeps only in-frame clonotypes and omits some of them. This repertoire shows around 150,000 clones, 70% to 80% found once; its top ten account for around 2.2%. The TCR sequence derives from a young man in good health and CMV-seronegative. The specimen was PBMCs. The gene calls are TRBV30 and TRBJ2-7; D possibly corresponds to TRBD1 (6 bases). CDR3: CAWSPTDSIHSEQYF. DNA of the CDR3: TGTGCCTGGAGTCCGACGGACAGTATCCATAGCGAGCAGTACTTC. Complete variable domain (other parts from reference TRBV30 and TRBJ2-7): SQTIHQWPATLVQPVGSPLSLECTVEGTSNPNLYWYRQAAGRGLQLLFYSVGIGQISSEVPQNLSASRPQDRQFILSSKKLLLSDSGFYLCAWSPTDSIHSEQYFGPGTRLTVT.